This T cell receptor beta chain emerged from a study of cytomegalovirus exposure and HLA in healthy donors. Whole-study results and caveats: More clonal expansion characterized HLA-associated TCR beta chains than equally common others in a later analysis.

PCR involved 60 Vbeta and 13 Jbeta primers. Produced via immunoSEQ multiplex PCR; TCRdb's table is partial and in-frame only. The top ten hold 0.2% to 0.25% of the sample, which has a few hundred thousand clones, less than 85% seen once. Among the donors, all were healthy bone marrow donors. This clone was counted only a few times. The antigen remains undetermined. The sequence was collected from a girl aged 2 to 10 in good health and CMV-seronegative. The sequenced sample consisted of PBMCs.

The CDR3 loop reads CASSRRLAGGLHYNEQFF. CDR3 DNA: TGTGCCAGCAGCAGAAGACTAGCGGGGGGCCTACATTACAATGAGCAGTTCTTC. The V call is TRBV5-6, the J call TRBJ2-1; 13 positions agree with TRBD2. CDR3 length equals 18 residues. With 4 bases clipped from V and 4 bases from J, the junction kept 11 bases outside the gene matches. Germline assignment: CDR1 SGHDT and CDR2 YYEEEE.